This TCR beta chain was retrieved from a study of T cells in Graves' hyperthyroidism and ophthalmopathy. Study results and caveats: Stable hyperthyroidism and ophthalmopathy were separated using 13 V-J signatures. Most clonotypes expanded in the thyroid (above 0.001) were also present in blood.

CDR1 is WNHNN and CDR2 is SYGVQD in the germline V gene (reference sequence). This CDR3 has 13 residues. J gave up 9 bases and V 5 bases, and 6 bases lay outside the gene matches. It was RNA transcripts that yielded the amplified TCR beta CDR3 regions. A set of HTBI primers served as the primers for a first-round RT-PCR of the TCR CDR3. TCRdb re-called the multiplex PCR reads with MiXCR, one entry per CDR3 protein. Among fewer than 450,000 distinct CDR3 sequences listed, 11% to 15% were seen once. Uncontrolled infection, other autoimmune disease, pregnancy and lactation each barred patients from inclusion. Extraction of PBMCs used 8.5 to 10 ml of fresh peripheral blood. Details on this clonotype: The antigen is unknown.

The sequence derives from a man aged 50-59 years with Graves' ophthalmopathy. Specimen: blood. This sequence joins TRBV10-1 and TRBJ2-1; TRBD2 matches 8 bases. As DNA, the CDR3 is TGCGCCAGCAGTCCCGGACTAGCCGTTGAGCAGTTCTTC. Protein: CASSPGLAVEQFF.